This T cell receptor beta chain was identified during a study of T cell changes during pregnancy in multiple sclerosis. Sequencing used immunoSEQ multiplex PCR; TCRdb keeps in-frame clones, though not all of them. The sample has 85,000 to 100,000 clones; about 92% are singletons. This CDR3 has 11 amino acids. Germline V gene lookup returns CDR1 SNHLY and CDR2 FYNNEI. V lost 9 bases, J lost 6 bases, and 11 bases lay in between. J is TRBJ1-2 and V is TRBV2; maybe TRBD1 (5 bases). This clonotype originated in a female donor with multiple sclerosis, enrolled in a pregnancy study. Sequenced material: peripheral blood, taken in the first trimester of pregnancy. The CDR3 here is CARRGGDGYTF. The CDR3 coding sequence is TGTGCCAGGAGGGGAGGTGATGGCTACACCTTC.